The 20 T cell receptor beta chains below were found in one sample sequenced in a study of identifying expanded T cells in peripheral blood. Sequencing was performed with immunoSEQ multiplex PCR; in TCRdb, only in-frame clones are kept and a portion is missing. The sample lists about 82,000 clones, around 90% occurring once. The sample consisted of blood. All receptors derive from a person between 18 and 75 years old in good health.

The CDR3 loop is CAISDVAGGELFF. CDR3 nucleotide sequence: TGTGCCATCAGTGACGTGGCGGGGGGGGAGCTGTTTTTT. The chain has TRBV10-3 and TRBJ2-2; D is possibly TRBD2 (6 bases). This CDR3 comprises 13 residues. The germline gives CDR1 ENHRY, CDR2 SYGVKD. V was cut by 3 bases and J by 8 bases, with 10 bases left in between.

The chain couples TRBV5-1 to TRBJ2-7; perhaps TRBD2 as D (5 bases). The germline V and J ends were trimmed by 0 bases and 4 bases, with 11 bases remaining between them. The germline gives CDR1 SGHRS, CDR2 YFSETQ. The CDR3 has 14 residues. The CDR3 loop reads CASSLAPGGYEQYF. DNA for the CDR3: TGCGCCAGCAGCTTGGCCCCCGGAGGATACGAGCAGTACTTC.

The CDR3: CASRVSGTESYNEQFF. The DNA for the CDR3 is TGCGCCAGCAGGGTTTCCGGGACGGAGAGCTACAATGAGCAGTTCTTC. V usage is TRBV5-1 and J usage is TRBJ2-1; either TRBD1 or TRBD2 may fit D (5 bases each). This CDR3 has 16 amino acids. The germline CDR1 and CDR2 sequences are SGHRS and YFSETQ. Trimming stripped 5 bases from V and 3 bases from J, with 18 bases between.

The chain recombines TRBV5-1 with TRBJ2-1; 9 bases are shared with TRBD1. V trimming: 4 bases; J trimming: 7 bases; junction bases outside the gene matches: 15. Germline V gene data show CDR1 as SGHRS and CDR2 as YFSETQ. This CDR3 contains 17 residues. CDR3 sequence (DNA): TGCGCCAGCAGCCTGCGACAGGGGGTGTTTCTGAGGAATGAGCAGTTCTTC. This gives the protein CASSLRQGVFLRNEQFF.

This rearrangement joins TRBV19 to TRBJ1-1; D unresolved. The CDR3 loop spans 12 amino acids. CDR1 LNHDA and CDR2 SQIVND come from the germline V gene (reference sequence). V was clipped by 4 bases and J by 9 bases, with 12 bases between them. The CDR3 coding sequence is TGTGCCAGTAGTAGCCGGGTTGAGAAAGCTTTCTTT. Translated: CASSSRVEKAFF.

The chain recombines TRBV19 with TRBJ1-5; 7 bases are shared with TRBD1. The CDR3 runs to 14 residues. Trimming cost V 9 bases and J 0 bases; bases outside gene matches: 5. Germline V gives CDR1 LNHDA, CDR2 SQIVND (reference sequence). CDR3 in DNA: TGTGCCAGCAGACAGGGTGGTAGCAATCAGCCCCAGCATTTT. The encoded protein is CASRQGGSNQPQHF.

Of note for this clone: Other DNA sequences in the same sample also yield this CDR3. This chain uses TRBV29-1 with TRBJ2-1; TRBD1 aligns across 11 bases. J gave up 4 bases and V 6 bases, and 5 bases lay outside the gene matches. Germline V gene data show CDR1 as SQVTM and CDR2 as ANQGSEA. This CDR3 comprises 14 residues. Here the CDR3 reads CSVAGTGGYNEQFF. Here the CDR3 DNA reads TGCAGCGTAGCCGGGACAGGGGGGTACAATGAGCAGTTCTTC.

The chain carries TRBV11-2 and TRBJ2-3; D is unresolved. Germline V lookup: CDR1 SGHAT, CDR2 FQNNGV. CDR3 length: 16 residues. The V and J ends lost 0 bases and 2 bases respectively, with 12 bases between them. CDR3 nucleotide sequence: TGTGCCAGCAGCTTAGAGGAAGGTCGGTTCACAGATACGCAGTATTTT. This gives the protein CASSLEEGRFTDTQYF.

The genes are TRBV6-1 and TRBJ2-1, with 9 bases fitting TRBD2. Germline V gene lookup returns CDR1 MNHNS and CDR2 SASEGT. CDR3 size: 15 residues. V dropped 4 bases and J dropped 7; count of bases not matched to a gene: 8. The CDR3 sequence is CASSGKRGVPNEQFF. In nucleotides, the CDR3 is TGTGCCAGCAGTGGGAAGCGGGGGGTTCCTAATGAGCAGTTCTTC.

This chain uses TRBV9 with TRBJ1-1, with 9 bases lining up with TRBD1. This CDR3 contains 14 residues. The germline gives CDR1 SGDLS, CDR2 YYNGEE. V shed 0 bases and J 5 bases; nucleotides not matched to a gene: 2. The CDR3 loop is CASSVGTGETEAFF. CDR3 in DNA: TGTGCCAGCAGCGTAGGGACAGGGGAGACTGAAGCTTTCTTT.

V and J are TRBV18 and TRBJ1-1; possible D gene TRBD1, 5 bases. V lost 4 bases and J 1 base, leaving 10 bases between the germline ends. Germline CDR1 reads KGHSH; CDR2 reads LQKENI. The CDR3 totals 14 residues. Written as DNA, the CDR3 is TGTGCCAGCTCACTGACAGATACGAACACTGAAGCTTTCTTT. This translates into CASSLTDTNTEAFF.

The chain has TRBV19 and TRBJ2-1, with 9 bases that match TRBD1. Germline assignment: CDR1 LNHDA and CDR2 SQIVND (reference sequence). The CDR3 is 12 amino acids. V shed 4 bases, J shed 15 bases, and the junction held 7 bases outside the gene matches. The CDR3, as DNA: TGTGCCAGTAGTACCCCCGGGACAGGGCTGTTCTTC. Protein sequence: CASSTPGTGLFF.

The chain recombines TRBV2 with TRBJ1-2; TRBD1 might be the D (5 bases). Trimming took off 3 bases at V and 4 bases at J, with 15 bases between the two ends. Germline CDR1 is SNHLY and CDR2 is FYNNEI. This CDR3 comprises 15 residues. CDR3 nucleotide sequence: TGTGCCAGCAGTGATGGCCTCGCGGGGCGCTATGGCTACACCTTC. Translating gives CASSDGLAGRYGYTF.

The V gene is TRBV2, the J gene TRBJ2-7; D is perhaps TRBD1 (6 bases). The CDR3 consists of 15 residues. The germline V and J ends were trimmed by 1 base and 1 base, with 11 bases remaining between them. Germline V gene lookup returns CDR1 SNHLY and CDR2 FYNNEI. For the CDR3, the DNA is TGTGCCAGCAGTGAAGGGGGGCCAGGGTCCTACGAGCAGTACTTC. This sequence encodes CASSEGGPGSYEQYF.

This clone appeared a few times. V and J are TRBV25-1 and TRBJ1-2; 7 bases match TRBD1. The CDR3 consists of 14 residues. J was trimmed by 4 bases and V by 6 bases; bases with no gene match: 8. Germline CDR1 and CDR2: MGHDK and SYGVNS. DNA of the CDR3: TGTGCCAGCAGGCCACAGGGGACGTCCTATGGCTACACCTTC. Translated, it gives CASRPQGTSYGYTF.

This clone has only one observation. The J gene is TRBJ1-2, the V gene TRBV4-1, with 7 bases matching TRBD1. The germline CDR1 and CDR2 sequences are MGHRA and YSYEKL. The J segment lost 2 bases and the V segment lost 10 bases, leaving 7 bases of the junction unmatched. The CDR3 has 13 amino acids. The CDR3 coding sequence is TGCGCCAACTTCCGACAGGGCAACTATGGCTACACCTTC. Its protein product is CANFRQGNYGYTF.

In its sample, this clone was seen once. The gene calls are TRBV15 and TRBJ1-5; a weak D match, TRBD1 (5 bases). The V gene lost 1 base and the J gene lost 2 bases, with 15 bases spanning the gap. CDR1 LNHNV and CDR2 YYDKDF come from the germline V gene (reference sequence). CDR3 length: 17 amino acids. CDR3 sequence reads: CATSRGVRGGGNQPQHF. Here the CDR3 DNA reads TGTGCCACCAGCAGAGGAGTAAGGGGAGGGGGCAATCAGCCCCAGCATTTT. Filled out from reference TRBV15 and TRBJ1-5, the complete variable domain reads DAMVIQNPRYQVTQFGKPVTLSCSQTLNHNVMYWYQQKSSQAPKLLFHYYDKDFNNEADTPDNFQSRRPNTSFCFLDIRSPGLGDTAMYLCATSRGVRGGGNQPQHFGDGTRLSIL.

The CDR3 reads CASSAVGEAYNEQFF. The CDR3 nucleotides are TGTGCCAGCAGCGCCGTGGGGGAGGCCTACAATGAGCAGTTCTTC. This chain joins TRBV7-9 and TRBJ2-1, with a weak D call TRBD2 (6 bases). Trimming shortened V by 5 bases and J by 2 bases, and 13 bases separated the two germline ends. The CDR3 has 15 amino acids. Germline V gene data show CDR1 as SEHNR and CDR2 as FQNEAQ (reference sequence).

This sequence joins TRBV5-5 and TRBJ2-7, with TRBD1 identical over 11 bases. The CDR3 consists of 17 residues. Per the germline V gene, CDR1 is SGHKS and CDR2 is YYEKEE (reference sequence). J lost 6 bases, V lost 0 bases, and 11 bases had no gene match. In DNA form, the CDR3 reads TGTGCCAGCAGCTTGGAGATGGCGGGACAGGGGGACGTCGAGCAGTACTTC. Its translation is CASSLEMAGQGDVEQYF.

The V call is TRBV18, the J call TRBJ2-1; a possible D gene is TRBD1 (5 bases). Germline V gene data show CDR1 as KGHSH and CDR2 as LQKENI. The CDR3 covers 14 residues. V lost 1 base to trimming and J lost 7 bases, with 11 bases between them. Here the CDR3 reads CASSPREGVNEQFF. The CDR3, as DNA: TGTGCCAGCTCACCACGGGAAGGGGTGAATGAGCAGTTCTTC.